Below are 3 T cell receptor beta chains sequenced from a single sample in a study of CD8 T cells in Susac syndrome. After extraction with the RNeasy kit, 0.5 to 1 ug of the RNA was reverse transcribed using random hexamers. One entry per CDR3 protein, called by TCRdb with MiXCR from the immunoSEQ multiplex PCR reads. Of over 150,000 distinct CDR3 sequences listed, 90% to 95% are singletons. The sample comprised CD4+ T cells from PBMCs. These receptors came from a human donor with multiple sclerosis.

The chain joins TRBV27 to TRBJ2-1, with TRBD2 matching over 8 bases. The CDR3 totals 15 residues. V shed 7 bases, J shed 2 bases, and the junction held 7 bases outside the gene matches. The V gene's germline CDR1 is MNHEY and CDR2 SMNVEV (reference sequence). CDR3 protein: CASIQVAGPYNEQFF. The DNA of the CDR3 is TGTGCCAGCATCCAGGTAGCGGGGCCCTACAATGAGCAGTTCTTC.

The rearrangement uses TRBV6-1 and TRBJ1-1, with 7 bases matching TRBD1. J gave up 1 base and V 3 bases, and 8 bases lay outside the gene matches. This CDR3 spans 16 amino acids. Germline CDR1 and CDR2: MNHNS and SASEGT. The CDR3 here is CASSDQTGTENTEAFF. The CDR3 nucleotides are TGTGCCAGCAGTGACCAAACCGGGACAGAGAACACTGAAGCTTTCTTT.

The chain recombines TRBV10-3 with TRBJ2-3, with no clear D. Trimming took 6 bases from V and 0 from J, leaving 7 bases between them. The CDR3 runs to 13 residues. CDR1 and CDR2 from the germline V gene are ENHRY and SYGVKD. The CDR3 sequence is CAISLTSTDTQYF. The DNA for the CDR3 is TGTGCCATCAGCTTGACTAGCACAGATACGCAGTATTTT.